One sample yielded the 3 T cell receptor beta chains listed below, sequenced in a study of OX40 agonist ivuxolimab in advanced cancers. Here immunoSEQ multiplex PCR was the method, and the copy in TCRdb shows in-frame clones only, minus some. The repertoire has 65,000 to 80,000 clones, 91% of them found once; the top ten carry approximately 0.32%. Sequencing was performed on CD4+ or CD8+ T cells sorted from blood, taken in a trial of the OX40 agonist ivuxolimab. Receptors originate from an adult with an advanced solid tumor such as melanoma, head and neck, liver or kidney cancer.

This clone was counted a few times. The chain recombines TRBV5-6 with TRBJ1-2, with a weak D call TRBD1 (6 bases). The CDR3 consists of 14 residues. V was cut by 4 bases and J by 4 bases, with 14 bases left in between. In germline, CDR1 is SGHDT, CDR2 YYEEEE. CDR3 residues: CASSLGGISYGYTF. As DNA, the CDR3 is TGTGCCAGCAGCCTAGGGGGGATTAGCTATGGCTACACCTTC.

For the CDR3, the DNA is TGTGCCAGCAGCAAAACGGCTGAAGCTTTCTTT. Amino acids: CASSKTAEAFF. The J gene is TRBJ1-1, the V gene TRBV21-1. TRBV21-1 corresponds to a pseudogene. CDR3 length: 11 residues.

The V gene is TRBV7-3, the J gene TRBJ1-2; D possibly corresponds to TRBD1 (5 bases). CDR1 and CDR2 from the germline V gene are SGHTA and FQGTGA. The CDR3 contains 15 residues. V shed 3 bases and J shed 1 base, with 12 bases lying between them. The CDR3 region has the DNA TGTGCCAGCAGCTTGGGACCGATCCTTAACTATGGCTACACCTTC. Its protein product is CASSLGPILNYGYTF.